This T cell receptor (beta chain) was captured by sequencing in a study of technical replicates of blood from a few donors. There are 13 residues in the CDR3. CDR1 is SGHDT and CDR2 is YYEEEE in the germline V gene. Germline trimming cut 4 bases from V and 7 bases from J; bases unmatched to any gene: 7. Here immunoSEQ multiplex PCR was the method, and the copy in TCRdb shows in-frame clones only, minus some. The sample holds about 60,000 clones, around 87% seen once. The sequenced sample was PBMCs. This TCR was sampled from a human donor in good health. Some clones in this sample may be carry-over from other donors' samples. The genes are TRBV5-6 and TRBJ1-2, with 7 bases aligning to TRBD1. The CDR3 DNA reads TGTGCCAGCAGCCCGACAGGGTATGGTGGCTACACCTTC. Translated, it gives CASSPTGYGGYTF.